A selection of T cell receptor beta chains follows, all from one sample in a study of blood T cell repertoires in COVID-19. Assay: immunoSEQ multiplex PCR; the TCRdb copy retains only in-frame clones and omits some. The sample records roughly 40,000 clones, 85% to 90% being singletons. Sequencing was done on a sample of peripheral blood. Receptors originate from a man aged 50-60 years with active COVID-19. The CDR3 runs from the conserved cysteine through the conserved F or W. D genes are given only for firm matches. Not all rows give a size; the values are once, few, many and, for expanded clones, a class.

cdr3_nt cdr3_aa d_call j_call clone_size v_call
TGTGCCAGCAGTTACTCGGTAGCGGGGGTTGAGACCCAGTACTTC CASSYSVAGVETQYF TRBD2 TRBJ2-5 - TRBV6-5
TGCGCCAGCAGACCCGACAGGGCGGTTCCCGGGGAGCTGTTTTTT CASRPDRAVPGELFF TRBD1 TRBJ2-2 once TRBV5-1
TGTGCCAGCAGCTTCAGGGGGGCCGGTGAAGCTTTCTTT CASSFRGAGEAFF TRBD1 TRBJ1-1 - TRBV7-3
TGTGCCAGCAGTTTGGCGGGATACGAGCAGTACTTC CASSLAGYEQYF - TRBJ2-7 - TRBV12-3/TRBV12-4
TGTGCCAGCAGCGCGAAACAGGGGCAGGAGACCCAGTACTTC CASSAKQGQETQYF TRBD1 TRBJ2-5 - TRBV9
TGTGCCAGCTCAAAGGGGACAGAAAACTATGGCTACACCTTC CASSKGTENYGYTF TRBD1 TRBJ1-2 - TRBV18
TGTGCCAGCGCCGGGGATCGCTCTCTGAACACTGAAGCTTTCTTT CASAGDRSLNTEAFF - TRBJ1-1 - TRBV6-5
TGTGCCAGCAGTGAACTAGCGGGGAGCACAGATACGCAGTATTTT CASSELAGSTDTQYF TRBD2 TRBJ2-3 - TRBV6-4
TGTGCCAGCGGACAGGGTAATTTGAACACTGAAGCTTTCTTT CASGQGNLNTEAFF TRBD1 TRBJ1-1 few TRBV28
TGCGCCAGCAGCTTGGGGGGTGGGAGCTTCGATGGCTACACCTTC CASSLGGGSFDGYTF - TRBJ1-2 once TRBV5-1
TGTGCCAGCAGCGTACAGGGGAATCAGCCCCAGCATTTT CASSVQGNQPQHF TRBD1 TRBJ1-5 - TRBV5-4
TGCGCCAGCAGCTACCAGGACAGGGCAAGTGATGGCTACACCTTC CASSYQDRASDGYTF TRBD1 TRBJ1-2 - TRBV5-1
TGTGCCAGCAGGAGAGACAGTAGCACAGATACGCAGTATTTT CASRRDSSTDTQYF - TRBJ2-3 - TRBV6-4
TGTGCCAGCAGGAAACCCCCGTCGGGACTCAGGCTTTATTGTTATGGCTACACCTTC CASRKPPSGLRLYCYGYTF - TRBJ1-2 - TRBV21-1
TGTGCCAGCAGGAACAGGGTGAACACCGGGGAGCTGTTTTTT CASRNRVNTGELFF - TRBJ2-2 once TRBV6-5
TGCAGTGCTAGTCCCCAGGGGGCGGCTGGAAACACCATATATTTT CSASPQGAAGNTIYF TRBD1 TRBJ1-3 - TRBV20-1
TGTGCCAGCAGTCCGAACAGGGATTTCCCCTATGGCTACACCTTC CASSPNRDFPYGYTF - TRBJ1-2 - TRBV27
TGCGCCAGCAGTGGGGAGGGGTGGTTAGTCTATGGCTACACCTTC CASSGEGWLVYGYTF - TRBJ1-2 - TRBV10-1
TGCAGCGGACAGAACACAGATACGCAGTATTTT CSGQNTDTQYF - TRBJ2-3 - TRBV29-1
TGTGCCAGCAGCCAGGGCAAGGTCGAGCAGTACTTC CASSQGKVEQYF - TRBJ2-7 - TRBV3-1/TRBV3-2
TGTGCCACCAGCAGAGACAGGGGTCTGAACACTGAAGCTTTCTTT CATSRDRGLNTEAFF - TRBJ1-1 once TRBV15
TGCAGCGTCCCCCGGGGGGACAGGATCTACGAGCAGTACTTC CSVPRGDRIYEQYF - TRBJ2-7 once TRBV29-1
TGTGCCAGCAGCTTAGCAGGGGCTAGCAATCAGCCCCAGCATTTT CASSLAGASNQPQHF - TRBJ1-5 few TRBV7-2
TGCGCCAGCAGCGCCTCCCCTCGGGGGGGCCGCAATGAGCAGTTCTTC CASSASPRGGRNEQFF TRBD2 TRBJ2-1 - TRBV5-1
TGCAGTGCTAGTCAGGGGACATTGAACACTGAAGCTTTCTTT CSASQGTLNTEAFF - TRBJ1-1 - TRBV20-1
TGTGCCAGCACTAGAAGCAGCGAAGATACGCAGTATTTT CASTRSSEDTQYF - TRBJ2-3 - TRBV27
TGTGCCTGGAGTGACACTAAAACGAGGGAGTATTTT CAWSDTKTREYF - TRBJ2-3 - TRBV30
TGTGCCTGGAGCCCGGGATGGGGCTACACCTTC CAWSPGWGYTF - TRBJ1-2 - TRBV30
TGCGCCAGCCGGGACAGGGGGACCTCGGCTGGAAACACCATATATTTT CASRDRGTSAGNTIYF TRBD1 TRBJ1-3 - TRBV4-3
TGTGCCAGCAGCTTGGATCAGGGGCCAGGGGAGACCCAGTACTTC CASSLDQGPGETQYF - TRBJ2-5 - TRBV5-4
TGTGCCAGCAGCTTATATCATACAGGGGGCTACGAGCAGTACTTC CASSLYHTGGYEQYF TRBD1 TRBJ2-7 - TRBV11-2
TGTGCCAGCAGTTCCTCGGGACACCCAGAAGCTTTCTTT CASSSSGHPEAFF - TRBJ1-1 few TRBV6-5
TGTGCCTGGAGTTCGACCAGACGTGGGAGGACCGGGGAGCTGTTTTTT CAWSSTRRGRTGELFF - TRBJ2-2 - TRBV30
TGCGCCAGCAGCTTGACGGGGGGCCGTGAAGATACGCAGTATTTT CASSLTGGREDTQYF - TRBJ2-3 - TRBV5-1
TGCGCCAGCAGCCAAGAGGCAAGAGGGTACGGCACTGAAGCTTTCTTT CASSQEARGYGTEAFF - TRBJ1-1 - TRBV4-1
TGTGCCAGCACCACGTCTGGGGCCAACGTCCTGACTTTC CASTTSGANVLTF - TRBJ2-6 - TRBV7-9
TGTGCCAGCAGCAAGCCGGGACAGGGCAATCAGCCCCAGCATTTT CASSKPGQGNQPQHF TRBD1 TRBJ1-5 - TRBV2
TGTGCCAGCAGCTCGGGACAGAGGAGCACCATATATTTT CASSSGQRSTIYF TRBD1 TRBJ1-3 - TRBV5-4
TGTGCCAGCAGTGAACCTAGACAGGGAAACACCATATATTTT CASSEPRQGNTIYF - TRBJ1-3 - TRBV2
TGCGCCAGCAGCACACGGAGCGGCACAGATACGCAGTATTTT CASSTRSGTDTQYF - TRBJ2-3 - TRBV5-1
TGTGCCAGCAGCTTAGCGCGGGGGGCGTATGGCTACACCTTC CASSLARGAYGYTF - TRBJ1-2 - TRBV7-2